The 16 T cell receptor beta chains reported below all come from one sample, sequenced in a study of T cells after yellow fever vaccination. TCRdb redid the calling of the 5' RACE reads with MiXCR, one entry per CDR3 protein. The sample lists some 170,000 distinct CDR3 sequences; roughly 8.8% were seen once. Material: CD8+ T cells sorted from PBMCs, obtained 45 days after the yellow fever booster vaccination. The receptors derive from a man between 18 and 35 years old who received the YFV17D yellow fever vaccine.

This clonotype came up a few times. The V call is TRBV11-2, the J call TRBJ2-5; D tentatively fits TRBD1 or TRBD2 (5 bases each). CDR3 length: 15 residues. V dropped 1 base and J dropped 1 base, with 10 bases sitting between them. Germline loops: CDR1 SGHAT, CDR2 FQNNGV. The CDR3 reads CASSLVAGSQETQYF. The CDR3 coding sequence is TGTGCCAGCAGCTTAGTCGCAGGGAGCCAAGAGACCCAGTACTTC.

This clonotype came up a few times. This chain joins TRBV7-6 and TRBJ2-1; the match to TRBD1 covers 7 bases. Looked up from germline, CDR1 is SGHVS and CDR2 is FNYEAQ. V shed 5 bases, J shed 4 bases, and the junction held 11 bases outside the gene matches. The CDR3 has 16 amino acids. DNA of the CDR3: TGTGCCAGCAGCCCTACCCCGGACAGGAATTACAATGAGCAGTTCTTC. This gives the protein CASSPTPDRNYNEQFF.

The CDR3 loop is CASSTLARRDNEQFF. CDR3 in DNA: TGTGCCAGCAGTACCCTAGCGCGTCGGGACAATGAGCAGTTCTTC. The rearrangement joins TRBV27 to TRBJ2-1, with TRBD2 as a possible D gene (6 bases). Germline CDR1 MNHEY, CDR2 SMNVEV (reference sequence). Trimming took off 5 bases at V and 5 bases at J, with 16 bases between the two ends. CDR3 length: 15 residues.

This clonotype was found a few times. The rearrangement links TRBV9 to TRBJ2-5, with TRBD2 matching over 13 bases. Germline CDR1 SGDLS, CDR2 YYNGEE. The CDR3 totals 16 residues. Trimming took 2 bases from V and 3 from J; bases not matched to a gene: 4. The CDR3 DNA reads TGTGCCAGCAGCGTCGGACTAGCGGGGGCTGAAGAGACCCAGTACTTC. This gives the protein CASSVGLAGAEETQYF. The entire variable domain, with the rest obtained from reference TRBV9 and TRBJ2-5, is as follows: DSGVTQTPKHLITATGQRVTLRCSPRSGDLSVYWYQQSLDQGLQFLIQYYNGEERAKGNILERFSAQQFPDLHSELNLSSLELGDSALYFCASSVGLAGAEETQYFGPGTRLLVL.

A few counts support this clonotype. This rearrangement joins TRBV27 to TRBJ2-2; a possible D gene is TRBD2 (6 bases). The CDR3 covers 15 residues. In germline, CDR1 is MNHEY, CDR2 SMNVEV (reference sequence). Deletions cut 5 bases from V and 7 bases from J, with 17 bases between. The CDR3 loop reads CASSPAGTPGGELFF. The CDR3 coding sequence is TGTGCCAGCAGTCCAGCCGGGACTCCGGGCGGGGAGCTGTTTTTT.

This chain joins TRBV14 and TRBJ2-3; D remains ambiguous. The CDR3 length is 13 residues. Germline-derived CDR1 and CDR2 are SGHDN and FVKESK. Trimming took off 4 bases at V and 3 bases at J, with 8 bases between the two ends. For the CDR3, the DNA is TGTGCCAGCAGCCCACAGTGGACAGATACGCAGTATTTT. As protein: CASSPQWTDTQYF. The variable domain in full, with the rest retrieved from reference TRBV14 and TRBJ2-3, is EAGVTQFPSHSVIEKGQTVTLRCDPISGHDNLYWYRRVMGKEIKFLLHFVKESKQDESGMPNNRFLAERTGGTYSTLKVQPAELEDSGVYFCASSPQWTDTQYFGPGTRLTVL.

This clonotype came up a few times. V and J are TRBV27 and TRBJ2-5, with D perhaps matching TRBD2 (5 bases). Per the germline V gene, CDR1 is MNHEY and CDR2 is SMNVEV (reference sequence). V was pared by 6 bases and J by 0 bases, with 11 bases between. This CDR3 region has 14 residues. The DNA of the CDR3 is TGTGCCAGCAGAGGAGGCTACTACCAAGAGACCCAGTACTTC. Protein sequence: CASRGGYYQETQYF.

There are a few counts of this clonotype. This chain links TRBV6-5 with TRBJ2-1; no clear D gene. V lost 2 bases and J 10 bases, leaving 6 bases between the germline ends. CDR1 and CDR2 (germline): MNHEY, SVGAGI. The CDR3 is made up of 11 amino acids. CDR3 amino acids: CASSYGAEQFF. The CDR3 nucleotides are TGTGCCAGCAGTTACGGCGCGGAGCAGTTCTTC.

This clonotype was observed a handful of times. The chain carries TRBV20-1 and TRBJ1-2; tentative D call: TRBD1 (5 bases). This CDR3 spans 14 amino acids. CDR1 and CDR2 from the germline V gene are DFQATT and SNEGSKA (reference sequence). The ends were cut back, 0 bases at V and 0 bases at J, with 8 bases in the middle. CDR3: CSAREGPTNYGYTF. In nucleotides, the CDR3 is TGCAGTGCTAGAGAGGGACCTACTAACTATGGCTACACCTTC.

This clonotype has at least ten counts. V is TRBV7-8 and J is TRBJ2-5; D is unresolved. Per the germline V gene, CDR1 is SGHVS and CDR2 is FQNEAQ. V was pared by 10 bases and J by 2 bases, with 5 bases between. The CDR3 contains 10 residues. The CDR3 sequence is CATLQETQYF. The CDR3 bases are TGTGCCACCCTACAAGAGACCCAGTACTTC.

This clonotype was seen more than once but under ten times. The chain recombines TRBV4-3 with TRBJ2-2; D ambiguous. CDR1 is LGHNA and CDR2 is YSLEER in the germline V gene. Trimming took 1 base from V and 10 from J, leaving 4 bases between them. The CDR3 is 11 amino acids. CDR3 loop: CASSQASELFF. The CDR3 nucleotides are TGCGCCAGCAGCCAAGCGTCGGAGCTGTTTTTT.

A few counts support this clonotype. The V call is TRBV20-1, the J call TRBJ2-7; 7 bases align to TRBD1. V lost 6 bases, J lost 0 bases, and 5 bases stayed unmatched. CDR1 is DFQATT, CDR2 SNEGSKA, per germline (reference sequence). This CDR3 spans 13 amino acids. This CDR3 is CSATWDSSYEQYV. The CDR3 coding sequence is TGCAGTGCAACTTGGGACAGCTCCTACGAGCAGTACGTC.

A few counts support this clonotype. The V call is TRBV6-5, the J call TRBJ2-6, with D unresolved. CDR1 and CDR2 from the germline V gene are MNHEY and SVGAGI. The CDR3 runs to 12 residues. V lost 9 bases and J lost 4, with 7 bases in between. The CDR3 loop reads CASLGGANVLTF. The DNA of the CDR3 is TGTGCCAGTTTGGGAGGGGCCAACGTCCTGACTTTC.

This chain connects TRBV6-2 or TRBV6-3 to TRBJ2-1, with D hard to call. This CDR3 is built from 14 residues. V lost 1 base and J lost 8, with 12 bases in between. CDR1 is MNHEY, CDR2 SVGEGT, per germline. CDR3 sequence: CASSYFGGVDEQFF. CDR3 in DNA: TGTGCCAGCAGTTACTTTGGTGGAGTGGATGAGCAGTTCTTC.

This clonotype was seen repeatedly, ten times or more. The chain combines TRBV4-1 with TRBJ1-2; D is undetermined. With 0 bases removed from V and 0 bases from J, the gap between germline ends came to 8 bases. CDR1 is MGHRA and CDR2 is YSYEKL in the germline V gene. The CDR3 has 15 amino acids. For the CDR3, the DNA is TGCGCCAGCAGCCAAGAAGTAACGGCTAACTATGGCTACACCTTC. This encodes CASSQEVTANYGYTF.

This rearrangement joins TRBV28 to TRBJ2-1, with D perhaps matching TRBD1 (6 bases). Germline CDR1 and CDR2: MDHEN and SYDVKM. Trimming took 10 bases from V and 7 from J, leaving 23 bases between them. The CDR3 sequence is 15 residues long. The CDR3 region has the DNA TGTGCCACCCGATCCGGGCAGGGGTCAGGGAATGAGCAGTTCTTC. This codes for CATRSGQGSGNEQFF.